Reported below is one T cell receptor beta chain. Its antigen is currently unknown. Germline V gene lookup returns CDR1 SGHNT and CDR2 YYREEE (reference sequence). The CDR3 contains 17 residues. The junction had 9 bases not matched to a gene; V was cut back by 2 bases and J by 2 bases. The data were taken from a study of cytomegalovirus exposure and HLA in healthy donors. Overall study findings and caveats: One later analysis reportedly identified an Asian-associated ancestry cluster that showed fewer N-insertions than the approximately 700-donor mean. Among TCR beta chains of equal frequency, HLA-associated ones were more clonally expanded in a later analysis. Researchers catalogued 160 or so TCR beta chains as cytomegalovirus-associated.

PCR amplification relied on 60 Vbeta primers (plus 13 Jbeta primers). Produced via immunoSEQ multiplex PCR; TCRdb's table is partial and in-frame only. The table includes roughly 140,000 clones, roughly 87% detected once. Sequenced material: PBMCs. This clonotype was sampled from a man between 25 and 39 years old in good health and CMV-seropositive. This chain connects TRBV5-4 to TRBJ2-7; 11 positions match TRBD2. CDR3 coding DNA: TGTGCCAGCAGCTTTCCCCAAATAGCGGGAGGGCCCTACGAGCAGTACTTC. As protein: CASSFPQIAGGPYEQYF.